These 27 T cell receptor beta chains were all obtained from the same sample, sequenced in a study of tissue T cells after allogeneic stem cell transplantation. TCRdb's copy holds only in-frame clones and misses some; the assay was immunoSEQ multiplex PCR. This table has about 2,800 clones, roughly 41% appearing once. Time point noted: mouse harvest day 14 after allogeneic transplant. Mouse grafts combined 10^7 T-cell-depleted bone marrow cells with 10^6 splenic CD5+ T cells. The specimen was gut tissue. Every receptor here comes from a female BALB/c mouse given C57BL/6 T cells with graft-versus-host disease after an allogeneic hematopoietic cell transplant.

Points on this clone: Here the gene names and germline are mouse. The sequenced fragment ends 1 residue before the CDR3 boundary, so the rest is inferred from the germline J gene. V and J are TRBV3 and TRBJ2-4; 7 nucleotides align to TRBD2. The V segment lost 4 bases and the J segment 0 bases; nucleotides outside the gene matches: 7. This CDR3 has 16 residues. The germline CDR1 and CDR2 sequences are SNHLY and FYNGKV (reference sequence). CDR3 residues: CASSSGGGYSQNTLYF. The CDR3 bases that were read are TGTGCCAGCAGCTCGGGGGGGGGTTATAGTCAAAACACCTTGTAC.

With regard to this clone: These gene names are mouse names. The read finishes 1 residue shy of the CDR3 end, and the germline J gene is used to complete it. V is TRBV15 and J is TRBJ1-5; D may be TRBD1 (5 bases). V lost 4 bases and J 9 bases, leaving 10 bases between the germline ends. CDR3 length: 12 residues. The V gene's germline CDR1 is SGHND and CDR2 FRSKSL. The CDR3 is CASSSRDRAPLF. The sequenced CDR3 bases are TGTGCCAGCAGTTCCAGGGACCGGGCTCCGCTT.

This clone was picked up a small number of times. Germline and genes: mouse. This CDR3 is CASSLLHSGNTLYF. The covered CDR3 bases are TGTGCCAGCAGCTTACTCCACTCTGGAAATACGCTCTAT. V and J are TRBV3 and TRBJ1-3; D ambiguous. Coverage ceases 1 residue before the CDR3 finishes, and the germline J gene fills in the end. The CDR3 consists of 14 residues. V shed 2 bases and J shed 1 base, with 6 bases lying between them. Germline-derived CDR1 and CDR2 are SNHLY and FYNGKV (reference sequence). The full variable domain, its missing parts supplied by reference TRBV3 and TRBJ1-3, is GPKVLQIPSHQIIDMGQMVTLNCDPVSNHLYFYWYKQILGQQMEFLVNFYNGKVMEKSKLFKDQFSVERPDGSYFTLKIQPTALEDSAVYFCASSLLHSGNTLYFGEGSRLIVV.

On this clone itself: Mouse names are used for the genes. The CDR3 spells CASSWQGANERLFF. CDR3 bases read: TGTGCAAGCAGCTGGCAGGGAGCCAACGAAAGATTATTT. J is TRBJ1-4 and V is TRBV16; tentative D call: TRBD1 (5 bases). The read gets to within 1 residue of the CDR3 end, and the germline J gene fills in the rest. Germline V CDR1 and CDR2: SGHSA, FRNQAP. Trimming stripped 4 bases from V and 3 bases from J, with 9 bases between. There are 14 residues in the CDR3.

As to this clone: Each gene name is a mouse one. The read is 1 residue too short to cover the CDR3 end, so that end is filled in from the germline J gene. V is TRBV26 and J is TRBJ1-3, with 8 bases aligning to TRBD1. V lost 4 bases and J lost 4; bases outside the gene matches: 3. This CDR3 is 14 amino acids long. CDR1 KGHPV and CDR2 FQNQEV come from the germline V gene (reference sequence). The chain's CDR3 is CASSPDRGGNTLYF. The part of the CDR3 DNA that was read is TGTGCCAGCAGTCCCGACAGGGGAGGAAATACGCTCTAT.

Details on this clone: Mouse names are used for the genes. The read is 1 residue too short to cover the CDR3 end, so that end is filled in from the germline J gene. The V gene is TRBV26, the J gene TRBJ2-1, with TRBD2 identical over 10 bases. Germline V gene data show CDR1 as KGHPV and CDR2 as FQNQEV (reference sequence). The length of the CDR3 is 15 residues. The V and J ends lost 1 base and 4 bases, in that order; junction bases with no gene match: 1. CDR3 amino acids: CASSLLTGGYAEQFF. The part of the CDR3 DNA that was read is TGTGCCAGCAGTCTGTTGACTGGGGGGTATGCTGAGCAGTTC.

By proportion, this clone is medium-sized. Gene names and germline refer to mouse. The covered CDR3 bases are TGTGCCGGCCGGGGTTCTGGAAATACGCTCTAT. Translated, it gives CAGRGSGNTLY. The CDR3 in full is CAGRGSGNTLYF. The gene calls are TRBV19 and TRBJ1-3; D is undetermined. The read gets to within 1 residue of the CDR3 end, and the germline J gene fills in the rest. The germline gives CDR1 FNHDT, CDR2 SITEND (reference sequence). The CDR3 is made up of 12 amino acids. Trimming shortened V by 10 bases and J by 0 bases, and 8 bases separated the two germline ends.

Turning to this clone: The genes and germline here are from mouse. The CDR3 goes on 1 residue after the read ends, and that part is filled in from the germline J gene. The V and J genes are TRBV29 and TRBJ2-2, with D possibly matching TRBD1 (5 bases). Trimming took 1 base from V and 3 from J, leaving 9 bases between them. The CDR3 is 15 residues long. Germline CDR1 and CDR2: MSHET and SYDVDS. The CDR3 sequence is CASSLWTRDTGQLYF. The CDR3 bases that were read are TGTGCTAGCAGTTTATGGACCAGGGACACCGGGCAGCTCTAC.

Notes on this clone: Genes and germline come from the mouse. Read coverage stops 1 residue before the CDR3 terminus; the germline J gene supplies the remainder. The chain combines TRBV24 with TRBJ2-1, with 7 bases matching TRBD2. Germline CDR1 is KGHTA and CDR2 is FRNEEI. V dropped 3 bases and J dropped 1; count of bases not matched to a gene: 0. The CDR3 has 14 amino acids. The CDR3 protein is CASSLGGNYAEQFF. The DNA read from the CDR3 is TGTGCCAGCAGTCTTGGGGGGAACTATGCTGAGCAGTTC.

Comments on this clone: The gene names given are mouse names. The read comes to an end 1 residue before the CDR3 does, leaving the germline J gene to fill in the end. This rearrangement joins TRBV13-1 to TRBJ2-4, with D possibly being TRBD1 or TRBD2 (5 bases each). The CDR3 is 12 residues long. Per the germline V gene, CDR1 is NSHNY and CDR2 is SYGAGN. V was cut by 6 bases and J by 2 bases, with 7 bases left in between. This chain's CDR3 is CASTGTQNTLYF. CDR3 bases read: TGTGCCAGCACAGGGACTCAAAACACCTTGTAC.

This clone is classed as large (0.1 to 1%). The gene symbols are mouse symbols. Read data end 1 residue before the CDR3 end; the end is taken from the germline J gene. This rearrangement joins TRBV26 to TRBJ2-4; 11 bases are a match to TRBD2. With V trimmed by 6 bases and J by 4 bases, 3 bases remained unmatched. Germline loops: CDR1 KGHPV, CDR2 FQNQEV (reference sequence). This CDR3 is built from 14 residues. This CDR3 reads CASSLDWGENTLYF. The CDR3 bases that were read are TGTGCCAGCAGCCTGGACTGGGGGGAAAACACCTTGTAC.

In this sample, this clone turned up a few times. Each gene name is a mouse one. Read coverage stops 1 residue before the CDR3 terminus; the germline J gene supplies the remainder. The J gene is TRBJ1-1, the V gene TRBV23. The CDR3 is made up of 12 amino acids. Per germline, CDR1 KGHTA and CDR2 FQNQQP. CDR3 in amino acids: CSSSQPNTEVFF. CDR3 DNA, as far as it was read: TGCTCCAGCAGTCAACCAAACACAGAAGTCTTC.

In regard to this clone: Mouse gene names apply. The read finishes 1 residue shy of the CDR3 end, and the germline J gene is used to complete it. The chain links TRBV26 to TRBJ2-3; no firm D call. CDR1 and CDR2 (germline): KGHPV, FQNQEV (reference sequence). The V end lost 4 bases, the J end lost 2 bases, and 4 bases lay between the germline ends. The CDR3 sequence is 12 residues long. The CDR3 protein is CASSRAAETLYF. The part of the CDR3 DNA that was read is TGTGCCAGCAGTCGAGCTGCAGAAACGCTGTAT.

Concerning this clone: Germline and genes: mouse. The CDR3 bases that were read are TGTGCAAGCAGCTTAAGAGGCACAGAAGTCTTC. Encoded protein: CASSLRGTEVF. The whole CDR3 is CASSLRGTEVFF. The genes are TRBV16 and TRBJ1-1, with no clear D. The read terminates 1 residue before the CDR3 end, so the remaining end is supplied by the germline J gene. The germline V and J ends were trimmed by 2 bases and 4 bases, with 5 bases remaining between them. This CDR3 has 12 residues. Germline CDR1 is SGHSA and CDR2 is FRNQAP.

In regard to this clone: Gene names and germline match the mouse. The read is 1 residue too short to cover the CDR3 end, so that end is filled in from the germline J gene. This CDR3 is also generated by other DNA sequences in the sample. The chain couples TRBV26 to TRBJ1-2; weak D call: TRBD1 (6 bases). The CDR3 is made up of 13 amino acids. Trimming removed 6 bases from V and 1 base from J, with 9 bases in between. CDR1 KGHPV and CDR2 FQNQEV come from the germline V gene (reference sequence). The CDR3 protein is CASSLQGNSDYTF. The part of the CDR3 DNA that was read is TGTGCCAGCAGCCTACAGGGAAACTCCGACTACACC.

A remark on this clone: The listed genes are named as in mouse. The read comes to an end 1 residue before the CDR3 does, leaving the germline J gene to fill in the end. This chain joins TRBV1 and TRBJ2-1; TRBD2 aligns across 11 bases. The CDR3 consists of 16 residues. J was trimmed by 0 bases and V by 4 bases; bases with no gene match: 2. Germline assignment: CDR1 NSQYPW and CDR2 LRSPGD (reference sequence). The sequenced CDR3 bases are TGCACCTGCAGTGGGACTGGGGGGCTTAACTATGCTGAGCAGTTC. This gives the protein CTCSGTGGLNYAEQF. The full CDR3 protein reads CTCSGTGGLNYAEQFF.

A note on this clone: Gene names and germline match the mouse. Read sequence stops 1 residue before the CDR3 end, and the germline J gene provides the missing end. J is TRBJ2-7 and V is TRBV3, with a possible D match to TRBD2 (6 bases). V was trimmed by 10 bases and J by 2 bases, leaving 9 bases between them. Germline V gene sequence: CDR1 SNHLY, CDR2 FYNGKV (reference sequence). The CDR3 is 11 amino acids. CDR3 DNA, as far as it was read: TGTGCCATCGGGACTCCCTATGAACAGTAC. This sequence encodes CAIGTPYEQY. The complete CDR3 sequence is CAIGTPYEQYF.

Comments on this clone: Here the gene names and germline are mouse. The CDR3 loop is CASSLEGGRAETLYF. The DNA read from the CDR3 is TGTGCAAGCAGCTTAGAGGGGGGGCGTGCAGAAACGCTGTAT. The chain carries TRBV16 and TRBJ2-3; 8 bases fit TRBD2. The read comes to an end 1 residue before the CDR3 does, leaving the germline J gene to fill in the end. This CDR3 spans 15 amino acids. The ends lost 0 bases at V and 1 base at J; junction bases unmatched: 0. The germline CDR1 and CDR2 sequences are SGHSA and FRNQAP. Supplemented by reference TRBV16 and TRBJ2-3, the full variable domain reads NAGVIQTPRHKVTGKGQEATLWCEPISGHSAVFWYRQTIVQGLEFLTYFRNQAPIDDSGMPKERFSAQMPNQSHSTLKIQSTQPQDSAVYLCASSLEGGRAETLYFGSGTRLTVL.

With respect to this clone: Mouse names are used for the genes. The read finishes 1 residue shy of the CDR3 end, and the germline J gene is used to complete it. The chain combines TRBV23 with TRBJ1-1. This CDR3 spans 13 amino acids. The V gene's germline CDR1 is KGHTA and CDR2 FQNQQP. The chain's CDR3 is CSSSSLANTEVFF. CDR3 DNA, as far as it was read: TGCTCCAGCAGTAGTCTGGCAAACACAGAAGTCTTC.

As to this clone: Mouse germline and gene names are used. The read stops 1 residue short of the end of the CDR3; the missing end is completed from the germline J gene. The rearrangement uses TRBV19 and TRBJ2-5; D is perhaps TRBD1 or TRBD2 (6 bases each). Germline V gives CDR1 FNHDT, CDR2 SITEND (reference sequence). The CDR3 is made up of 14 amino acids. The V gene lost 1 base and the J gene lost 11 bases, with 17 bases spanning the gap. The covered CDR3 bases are TGTGCCAGCAGTATACGCGCGGGGGCATATGACCAGTAC. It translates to CASSIRAGAYDQY. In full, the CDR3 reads CASSIRAGAYDQYF.

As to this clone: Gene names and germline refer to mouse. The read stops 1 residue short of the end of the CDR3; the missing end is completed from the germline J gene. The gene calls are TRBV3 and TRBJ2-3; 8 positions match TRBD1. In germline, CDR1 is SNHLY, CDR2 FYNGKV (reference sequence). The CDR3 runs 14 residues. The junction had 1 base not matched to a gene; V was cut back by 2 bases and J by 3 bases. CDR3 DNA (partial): TGTGCCAGCAGCTTACAGGGGGCAGCAGAAACGCTGTAT. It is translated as CASSLQGAAETLY. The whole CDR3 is CASSLQGAAETLYF.

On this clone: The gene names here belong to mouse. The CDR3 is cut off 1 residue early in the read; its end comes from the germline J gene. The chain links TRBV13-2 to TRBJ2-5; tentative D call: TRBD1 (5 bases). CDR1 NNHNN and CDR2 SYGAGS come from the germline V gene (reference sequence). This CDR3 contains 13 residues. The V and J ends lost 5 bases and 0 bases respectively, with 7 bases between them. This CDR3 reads CASGRVNQDTQYF. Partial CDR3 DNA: TGTGCCAGCGGCAGGGTTAACCAAGACACCCAGTAC.

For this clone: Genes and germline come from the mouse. Here the CDR3 reads CASSLTGASYEQYF. The covered CDR3 bases are TGTGCCAGCAGCTTGACTGGGGCCTCCTATGAACAGTAC. The V gene is TRBV3, the J gene TRBJ2-7, with 8 bases fitting TRBD2. The read gets to within 1 residue of the CDR3 end, and the germline J gene fills in the rest. Germline V lookup: CDR1 SNHLY, CDR2 FYNGKV (reference sequence). J was trimmed by 0 bases and V by 3 bases; bases with no gene match: 1. CDR3 size: 14 residues.

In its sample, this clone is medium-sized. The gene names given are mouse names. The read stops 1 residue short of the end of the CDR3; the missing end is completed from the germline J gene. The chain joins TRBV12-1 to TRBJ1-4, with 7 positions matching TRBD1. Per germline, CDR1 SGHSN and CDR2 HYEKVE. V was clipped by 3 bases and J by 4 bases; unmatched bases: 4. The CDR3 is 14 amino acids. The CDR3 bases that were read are TGTGCCAGCTCTTACAGGGGAGGCAACGAAAGATTATTT. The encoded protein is CASSYRGGNERLF. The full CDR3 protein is CASSYRGGNERLFF.

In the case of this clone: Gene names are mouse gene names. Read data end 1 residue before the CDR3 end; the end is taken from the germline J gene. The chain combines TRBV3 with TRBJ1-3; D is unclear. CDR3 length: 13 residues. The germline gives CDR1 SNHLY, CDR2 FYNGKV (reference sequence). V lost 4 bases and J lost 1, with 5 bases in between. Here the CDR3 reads CASSSTSGNTLYF. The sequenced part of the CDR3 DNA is TGTGCCAGCAGCTCGACATCTGGAAATACGCTCTAT.

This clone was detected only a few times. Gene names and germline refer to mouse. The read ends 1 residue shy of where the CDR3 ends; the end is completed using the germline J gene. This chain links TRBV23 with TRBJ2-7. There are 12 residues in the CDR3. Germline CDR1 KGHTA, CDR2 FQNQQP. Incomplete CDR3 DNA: TGCTCCAGCAGTCACGGGGGCGCCGAACAGTAC. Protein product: CSSSHGGAEQY. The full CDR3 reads CSSSHGGAEQYF. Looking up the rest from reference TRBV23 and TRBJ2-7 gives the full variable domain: DAAVTQKPRYLIKMKGQEAEMKCIPEKGHTAVFWYQQKQSKELKFLIYFQNQQPLDQIDMVKERFSAVCPSSSLCSLGIRTCEAEDSALYLCSSSHGGAEQYFGPGTRLTVL.

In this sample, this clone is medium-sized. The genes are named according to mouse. The part of the CDR3 DNA that was read is TGTGCCAGCTCTTGGGACTGGGGGTATGCTGAGCAGTTC. It is translated as CASSWDWGYAEQF. The whole CDR3 protein reads CASSWDWGYAEQFF. This chain uses TRBV12-1 with TRBJ2-1; the match to TRBD2 covers 11 bases. From the germline J gene comes the end of the CDR3, since the read stops 1 residue before it. The V segment lost 3 bases and the J segment 4 bases; nucleotides outside the gene matches: 1. Germline assignment: CDR1 SGHSN and CDR2 HYEKVE. The CDR3 sequence is 14 residues long.